Shown below are 31 T cell receptor beta chains from a single sample sequenced in a study of T cells in Graves' hyperthyroidism and ophthalmopathy. Amplification targeted TCR beta CDR3 regions from RNA transcripts. The HTBI set primed first-round TCR CDR3 RT-PCR. One entry per CDR3 protein results from TCRdb running MiXCR on the multiplex PCR reads. The table shows approximately 630,000 distinct CDR3 sequences, with roughly 17% occurring only once. The sequencing input was blood. These receptors all come from a woman aged 25 to 39 with Graves' hyperthyroidism.

The chain links TRBV4-1 to TRBJ2-3; D unresolved. V lost 1 base to trimming and J lost 5 bases, with 10 bases between them. Germline CDR1 reads MGHRA; CDR2 reads YSYEKL. This CDR3 is 14 amino acids long. The CDR3 reads CASSQAREVDTQYF. The DNA of the CDR3 is TGCGCCAGCAGCCAAGCAAGGGAAGTAGATACGCAGTATTTT.

J is TRBJ1-6 and V is TRBV28; weak D call: TRBD1 (6 bases). V lost 2 bases to trimming and J lost 4 bases, with 12 bases between them. Looked up from germline, CDR1 is MDHEN and CDR2 is SYDVKM. The CDR3 totals 16 residues. CDR3 nucleotide sequence: TGTGCCAGCAGTTTAAGATCAGGGGTATATAATTCACCCCTCCACTTT. It codes for CASSLRSGVYNSPLHF.

The chain is built from TRBV6-1 and TRBJ2-5; D may correspond to TRBD1 or TRBD2 (5 bases each). Germline V gene sequence: CDR1 MNHNS, CDR2 SASEGT. CDR3 length: 14 residues. The V and J ends lost 5 bases and 3 bases respectively, with 13 bases between them. CDR3 protein: CASSRGTAKETQYF. CDR3 nucleotide sequence: TGTGCCAGCAGTCGTGGGACCGCCAAAGAGACCCAGTACTTC.

The CDR3 DNA reads as TGCAGTGCTAGAGGTCGAGCGGGAGCGGGCTACGAGCAGTTCTTC. It translates to CSARGRAGAGYEQFF. This sequence joins TRBV20-1 and TRBJ2-7, with TRBD2 identical over 8 bases. The J call may not be correct, given that the DNA end is closer to TRBJ2-1. The CDR3 consists of 15 residues. Looked up from germline, CDR1 is DFQATT and CDR2 is SNEGSKA (reference sequence).

Ten or more counts support this clonotype. V and J are TRBV29-1 and TRBJ2-7; D is ambiguous. Trimming pared 3 bases from V and 6 bases from J, leaving 9 bases between. The CDR3 loop spans 11 amino acids. CDR1 SQVTM and CDR2 ANQGSEA come from the germline V gene. This CDR3 reads CSVDNFSEQYF. CDR3 nucleotides: TGCAGCGTTGACAATTTCAGCGAGCAGTACTTC.

This clonotype was observed at least ten times. V usage is TRBV5-6 and J usage is TRBJ2-7, with 8 bases lining up with TRBD2. Germline V gene lookup returns CDR1 SGHDT and CDR2 YYEEEE. The length of the CDR3 is 16 residues. J lost 4 bases, V lost 4 bases, and 13 bases had no gene match. CDR3 region: CASSPLRLAGGYEQYF. As DNA, the CDR3 is TGTGCCAGCAGCCCCCTGCGGCTAGCGGGCGGATACGAGCAGTACTTC.

This clonotype was seen repeatedly, ten times or more. The chain has TRBV11-2 and TRBJ1-2, with TRBD1 identical over 9 bases. The germline V gene encodes CDR1 SGHAT and CDR2 FQNNGV. The CDR3 is 14 residues long. J gave up 4 bases and V 1 base, and 1 base lay outside the gene matches. The chain's CDR3 is CASSLAGQGYGYTF. In DNA form, the CDR3 reads TGTGCCAGCAGCTTAGCGGGACAGGGCTATGGCTACACCTTC.

This clonotype was detected many times. The J gene is TRBJ2-5, the V gene TRBV9, with D possibly being TRBD1 (7 bases). V lost 3 bases, J lost 1 base, and 19 bases lay in between. CDR1 and CDR2 from the germline V gene are SGDLS and YYNGEE. The CDR3 extends over 17 amino acids. Written as DNA, the CDR3 is TGTGCCAGCAGCGCCCGGAGGGACAGAGGTCCCCAAGAGACCCAGTACTTC. This sequence encodes CASSARRDRGPQETQYF.

This clonotype was seen many times. This chain uses TRBV2 with TRBJ1-5, with D uncertain. The ends were cut back, 5 bases at V and 5 bases at J, with 16 bases in the middle. The CDR3 is 15 residues long. Per germline, CDR1 SNHLY and CDR2 FYNNEI. In DNA, the CDR3 is TGTGCCAGCAGTAGGAAGTCGGGGAGGTATCAGCCCCAGCATTTT. This translates into CASSRKSGRYQPQHF.

The rearrangement uses TRBV7-8 and TRBJ2-1; 8 bases line up with TRBD2. The CDR3 loop spans 15 amino acids. V shed 3 bases, J shed 5 bases, and the junction held 6 bases outside the gene matches. From germline, CDR1 is SGHVS and CDR2 FQNEAQ. In nucleotides, the CDR3 is TGTGCCAGCAGCTTGGAGACTAGCGCAGACAATGAGCAGTTCTTC. Translated, it gives CASSLETSADNEQFF.

In its sample, this clonotype was seen many times. V and J are TRBV2 and TRBJ2-7; tentatively, D is TRBD1 (6 bases). The CDR3 is made up of 15 amino acids. Germline values: CDR1 SNHLY, CDR2 FYNNEI. With 6 bases removed from V and 5 bases from J, the gap between germline ends came to 20 bases. CDR3 coding DNA: TGTGCCAGCAGGTACCGGGACACGGAATTGCACGAGCAGTACTTC. It is translated as CASRYRDTELHEQYF.

This clonotype has ten or more counts. This chain uses TRBV20-1 with TRBJ2-7, with D unclear. Germline V gene sequence: CDR1 DFQATT, CDR2 SNEGSKA (reference sequence). Trimming stripped 0 bases from V and 3 bases from J, with 15 bases between. CDR3 length: 15 amino acids. The CDR3 region has the DNA TGCAGTGCTAGAGATGAGCTCGCGCCGAGCTACGAGCAGTACTTC. The encoded protein is CSARDELAPSYEQYF.

The chain has TRBV25-1 and TRBJ2-5; perhaps TRBD2 as D (5 bases). Germline V gene lookup returns CDR1 MGHDK and CDR2 SYGVNS. V dropped 4 bases and J dropped 3 bases, with 6 bases sitting between them. CDR3 size: 12 residues. The DNA for the CDR3 is TGTGCCAGCAGTGTGACTAAAGAGACCCAGTACTTC. The encoded protein is CASSVTKETQYF.

This clonotype was seen more than once but under ten times. The rearrangement links TRBV2 to TRBJ2-7; tentative D call: TRBD2 (5 bases). The CDR3 consists of 14 residues. Trimming pared 10 bases from V and 2 bases from J, leaving 18 bases between. Germline CDR1 is SNHLY and CDR2 is FYNNEI. Here the CDR3 DNA reads TGTGCCATCCCCCTGGCCGGGGTACCCTACGAGCAGTACTTC. Its translation: CAIPLAGVPYEQYF.

This clonotype came up many times. The V and J genes are TRBV7-2 and TRBJ1-5, with 11 bases that match TRBD1. This CDR3 spans 15 amino acids. The J segment lost 4 bases and the V segment lost 6 bases, leaving 5 bases of the junction unmatched. The germline CDR1 and CDR2 sequences are SGHTA and FQGNSA. CDR3 residues: CASSFGTGGNQPQHF. The DNA of the CDR3 is TGTGCCAGCAGTTTCGGGACAGGGGGGAATCAGCCCCAGCATTTT.

This clonotype was seen repeatedly, ten times or more. In DNA, the CDR3 is TGTGCCAGCAGCTTAGACAGGGTCACCTATGGCTACACCTTC. This sequence encodes CASSLDRVTYGYTF. J is TRBJ1-2 and V is TRBV7-2; possibly TRBD1 for D (6 bases). The CDR3 sequence is 14 residues long. The V gene's germline CDR1 is SGHTA and CDR2 FQGNSA. The germline V and J ends were trimmed by 1 base and 4 bases, with 10 bases remaining between them.

This clonotype was picked up many times. The chain carries TRBV27 and TRBJ1-5; no definite D call. The CDR3 covers 13 residues. V dropped 6 bases and J dropped 4 bases, with 10 bases sitting between them. The germline gives CDR1 MNHEY, CDR2 SMNVEV (reference sequence). The CDR3 loop is CASRQKPNQPQHF. CDR3 nucleotides: TGTGCCAGCAGACAGAAGCCGAATCAGCCCCAGCATTTT.

This clonotype was picked up many times. The V gene is TRBV20-1, the J gene TRBJ2-1, with D perhaps TRBD1 (6 bases). The V gene's germline CDR1 is DFQATT and CDR2 SNEGSKA (reference sequence). Trimming left V 3 bases short and J 0 bases short, with 12 bases between. The CDR3 totals 15 residues. CDR3 coding DNA: TGCAGTGCTAGGGGTACAGGGAGCTCCTACAATGAGCAGTTCTTC. This encodes CSARGTGSSYNEQFF.

This clonotype was recorded a few times. V usage is TRBV20-1 and J usage is TRBJ1-6; D uncertain. This CDR3 region has 14 residues. Germline V gene data show CDR1 as DFQATT and CDR2 as SNEGSKA (reference sequence). Deletions cut 2 bases from V and 6 bases from J, with 11 bases between. The CDR3 DNA reads as TGCAGTGCTAGATCTGGACCCGGTAATTCACCCCTCCACTTT. Translating it yields CSARSGPGNSPLHF.

This clonotype has just a few counts. The chain links TRBV12-3 or TRBV12-4 to TRBJ2-2, with D maybe TRBD2 (6 bases). Trimming took 6 bases from V and 5 from J, leaving 22 bases between them. The CDR3 is 17 residues long. DNA for the CDR3: TGTGCCAGCAGGCCCCGAGGGCGGGAATTATGGACCGGGGAGCTGTTTTTT. Protein product: CASRPRGRELWTGELFF.

This clonotype was observed many times. V and J are TRBV3-1 and TRBJ2-4; 9 positions agree with TRBD1. CDR1 is LGHDT and CDR2 is YNNKEL in the germline V gene (reference sequence). The CDR3 loop spans 16 amino acids. The junction had 10 bases not matched to a gene; V was cut back by 5 bases and J by 5 bases. The CDR3 is CASSSSDRGIQNIQYF. In DNA, the CDR3 is TGTGCCAGCAGCAGCTCGGACAGGGGAATACAAAACATTCAGTACTTC.

CDR3 nucleotides: TGCAGTGCTAGAGATCGCAGGGATCGGAATTCACCCCTCCACTTT. Translation: CSARDRRDRNSPLHF. The rearrangement links TRBV20-1 to TRBJ1-6; perhaps TRBD1 as D (5 bases). This CDR3 is 15 amino acids long. Germline-derived CDR1 and CDR2 are DFQATT and SNEGSKA (reference sequence). V lost 0 bases and J lost 7, with 13 bases in between.

The genes are TRBV20-1 and TRBJ2-2; the D gene is possibly TRBD1 (5 bases). The CDR3 loop spans 14 amino acids. The germline CDR1 and CDR2 sequences are DFQATT and SNEGSKA (reference sequence). With 4 bases removed from V and 0 bases from J, the gap between germline ends came to 9 bases. CDR3 DNA sequence: TGCAGTGCTATTCGACAGACGAACACCGGGGAGCTGTTTTTT. This gives the protein CSAIRQTNTGELFF.

This chain uses TRBV11-2 with TRBJ1-2; the D gene is possibly TRBD1 (5 bases). Germline assignment: CDR1 SGHAT and CDR2 FQNNGV. Trimming cost V 5 bases and J 8 bases, with 18 bases left between them. The CDR3 contains 14 residues. The CDR3 DNA is TGTGCCAGCAGCCAAAGCGGGGGGGGGGGAGGCTACACCTTC. It encodes CASSQSGGGGGYTF.

This chain joins TRBV4-3 and TRBJ2-1; D possibly corresponds to TRBD2 (6 bases). V was shortened by 4 bases and J by 4 bases, with 17 bases between the two germline ends. CDR1 and CDR2 (germline): LGHNA, YSLEER. This CDR3 spans 16 amino acids. The CDR3 nucleotides are TGCGCCAGCAGCCGCGGGACTCTAAACTCATACAATGAGCAGTTCTTC. Its translation is CASSRGTLNSYNEQFF.

This clonotype came up a few times. V and J are TRBV27 and TRBJ1-6; a possible D gene is TRBD1 (5 bases). Trimming took 3 bases from V and 9 from J, leaving 12 bases between them. CDR3 length: 14 amino acids. The germline gives CDR1 MNHEY, CDR2 SMNVEV (reference sequence). The CDR3 DNA reads TGTGCCAGCAGTTTGACAGCGGCGCGTTCACCCCTCCACTTT. As protein: CASSLTAARSPLHF.

This clonotype has at least ten counts. The CDR3 reads CASSKGRGTYEQYF. CDR3 in DNA: TGTGCCAGCAGCAAAGGGCGGGGGACTTACGAGCAGTACTTC. This rearrangement joins TRBV11-2 to TRBJ2-7, with 7 bases lining up with TRBD2. V trimming: 5 bases; J trimming: 4 bases; junction bases outside the gene matches: 8. The germline V gene has CDR1 SGHAT and CDR2 FQNNGV. The CDR3 length is 14 residues.

There are a few counts of this clonotype. V gene TRBV9 combines with J gene TRBJ2-2; the D is unclear. This CDR3 has 11 residues. Germline assignment: CDR1 SGDLS and CDR2 YYNGEE. Trimming stripped 4 bases from V and 7 bases from J, with 5 bases between. CDR3 residues: CASSHHGELFF. The CDR3 DNA reads as TGTGCCAGCAGCCATCACGGGGAGCTGTTTTTT.

This clonotype was recorded at least ten times. The chain combines TRBV11-3 with TRBJ1-1; D remains ambiguous. V lost 0 bases to trimming and J lost 4 bases, with 15 bases between them. The CDR3 consists of 16 residues. Germline CDR1 SGHNT, CDR2 YENEEA. CDR3 sequence: CASSLDMGDGRTEAFF. The CDR3 DNA reads TGTGCCAGCAGCTTAGATATGGGAGATGGACGCACTGAAGCTTTCTTT.

This clonotype was picked up many times. The DNA of the CDR3 is TGTGCCAGCAGCTTAGGGCAGGGGGGAGCTTTCTTT. This translates into CASSLGQGGAFF. This rearrangement joins TRBV13 to TRBJ1-1; TRBD1 matches 7 bases. The J segment lost 10 bases and the V segment lost 0 bases, leaving 2 bases of the junction unmatched. Germline assignment: CDR1 PRHDT and CDR2 FYEKMQ (reference sequence). The CDR3 contains 12 residues.

The V gene is TRBV30, the J gene TRBJ2-7, with no clear D. Germline V gene data show CDR1 as GTSNPN and CDR2 as SVGIG (reference sequence). This CDR3 is 14 amino acids long. Trimming left V 0 bases short and J 3 bases short, with 12 bases between. The CDR3 nucleotides are TGTGCCTGGAGTGTACGTCGGAACGTCTACGAGCAGTACTTC. Residues: CAWSVRRNVYEQYF.